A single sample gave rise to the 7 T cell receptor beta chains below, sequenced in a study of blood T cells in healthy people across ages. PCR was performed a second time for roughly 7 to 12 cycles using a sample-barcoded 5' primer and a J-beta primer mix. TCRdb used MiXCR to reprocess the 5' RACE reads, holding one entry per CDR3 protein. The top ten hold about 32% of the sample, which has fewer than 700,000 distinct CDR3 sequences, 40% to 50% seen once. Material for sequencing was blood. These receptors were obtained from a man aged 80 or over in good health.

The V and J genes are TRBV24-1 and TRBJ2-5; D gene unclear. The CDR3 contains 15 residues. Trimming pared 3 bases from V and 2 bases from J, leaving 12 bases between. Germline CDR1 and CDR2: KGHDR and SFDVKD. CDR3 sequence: CATSDPTNPQETQYF. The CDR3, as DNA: TGTGCCACCAGTGATCCCACCAACCCACAAGAGACCCAGTACTTC.

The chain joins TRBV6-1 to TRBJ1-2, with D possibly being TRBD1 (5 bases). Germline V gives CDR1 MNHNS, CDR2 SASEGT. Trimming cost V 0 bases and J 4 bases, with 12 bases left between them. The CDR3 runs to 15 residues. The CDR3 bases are TGTGCCAGCAGTGAAGCAAATCAGGGTAGCTATGGCTACACCTTC. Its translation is CASSEANQGSYGYTF.

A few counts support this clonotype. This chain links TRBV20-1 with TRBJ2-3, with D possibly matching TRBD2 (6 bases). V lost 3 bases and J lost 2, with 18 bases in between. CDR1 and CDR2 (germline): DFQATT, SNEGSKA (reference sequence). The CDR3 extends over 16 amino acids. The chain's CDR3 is CSASLPGAGLTDTQYF. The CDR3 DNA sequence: TGCAGTGCTAGTCTCCCCGGGGCGGGGCTCACAGATACGCAGTATTTT.

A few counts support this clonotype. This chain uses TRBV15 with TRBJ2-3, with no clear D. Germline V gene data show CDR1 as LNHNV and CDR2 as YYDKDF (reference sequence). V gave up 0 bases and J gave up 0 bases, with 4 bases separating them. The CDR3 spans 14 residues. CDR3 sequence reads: CATSRDISTDTQYF. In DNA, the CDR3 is TGTGCCACCAGCAGAGATATCAGCACAGATACGCAGTATTTT.

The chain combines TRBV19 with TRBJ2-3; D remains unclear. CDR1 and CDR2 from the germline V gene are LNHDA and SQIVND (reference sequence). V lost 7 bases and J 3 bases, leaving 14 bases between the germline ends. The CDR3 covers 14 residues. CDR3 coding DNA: TGTGCCAGTACCATGAGTTTAGGAACAGATACGCAGTATTTT. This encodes CASTMSLGTDTQYF.

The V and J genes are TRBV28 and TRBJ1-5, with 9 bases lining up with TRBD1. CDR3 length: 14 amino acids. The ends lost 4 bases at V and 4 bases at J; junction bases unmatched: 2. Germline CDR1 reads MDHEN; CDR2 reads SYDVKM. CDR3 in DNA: TGTGCCAGCAGTTGGACAGGGGTGAATCAGCCCCAGCATTTT. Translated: CASSWTGVNQPQHF.

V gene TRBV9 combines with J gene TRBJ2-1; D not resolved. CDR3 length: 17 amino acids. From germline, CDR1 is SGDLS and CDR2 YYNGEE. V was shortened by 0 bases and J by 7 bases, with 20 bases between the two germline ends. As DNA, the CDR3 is TGTGCCAGCAGCGTAGCCCCTGGAGTAGGATCTGTGAATGAGCAGTTCTTC. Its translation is CASSVAPGVGSVNEQFF.